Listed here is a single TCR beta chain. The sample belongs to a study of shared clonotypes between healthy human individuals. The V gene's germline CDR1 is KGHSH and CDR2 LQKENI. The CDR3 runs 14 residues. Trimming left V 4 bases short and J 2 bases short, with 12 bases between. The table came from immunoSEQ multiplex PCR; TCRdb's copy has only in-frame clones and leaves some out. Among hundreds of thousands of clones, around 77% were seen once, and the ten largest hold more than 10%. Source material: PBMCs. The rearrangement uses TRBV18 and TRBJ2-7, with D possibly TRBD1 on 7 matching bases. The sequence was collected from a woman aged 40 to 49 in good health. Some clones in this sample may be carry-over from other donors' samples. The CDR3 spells CASSRDREAYEQYF. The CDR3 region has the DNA TGTGCCAGCTCACGCGACAGGGAGGCCTACGAGCAGTACTTC.